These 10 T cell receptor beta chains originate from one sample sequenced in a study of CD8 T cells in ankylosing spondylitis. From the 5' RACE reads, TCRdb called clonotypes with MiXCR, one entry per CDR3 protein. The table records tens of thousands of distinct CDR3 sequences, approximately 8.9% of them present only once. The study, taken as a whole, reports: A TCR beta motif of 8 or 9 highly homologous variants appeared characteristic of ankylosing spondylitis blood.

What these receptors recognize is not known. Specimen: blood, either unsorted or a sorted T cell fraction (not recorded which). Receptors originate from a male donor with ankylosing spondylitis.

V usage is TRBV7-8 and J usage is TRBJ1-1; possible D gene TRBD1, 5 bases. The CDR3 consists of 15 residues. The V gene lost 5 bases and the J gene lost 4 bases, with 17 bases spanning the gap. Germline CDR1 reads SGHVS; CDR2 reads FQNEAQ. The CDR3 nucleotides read TGTGCCAGCAGCCCCCGAACAGGTGGCCCCACTGAAGCTTTCTTT. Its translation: CASSPRTGGPTEAFF.

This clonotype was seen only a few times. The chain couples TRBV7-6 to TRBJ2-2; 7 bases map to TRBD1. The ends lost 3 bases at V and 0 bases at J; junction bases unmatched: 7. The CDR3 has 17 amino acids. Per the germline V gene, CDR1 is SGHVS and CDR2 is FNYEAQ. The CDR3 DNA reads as TGTGCCAGCAGCTTTAGGCAGGGGGTAGCGAACACCGGGGAGCTGTTTTTT. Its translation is CASSFRQGVANTGELFF.

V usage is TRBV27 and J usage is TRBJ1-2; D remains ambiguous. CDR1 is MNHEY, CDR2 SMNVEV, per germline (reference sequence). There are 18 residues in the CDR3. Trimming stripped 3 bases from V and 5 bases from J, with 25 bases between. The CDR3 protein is CASSLEAHAAFKFYGYTF. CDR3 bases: TGTGCCAGCAGTTTGGAGGCCCACGCAGCTTTCAAGTTTTATGGCTACACCTTC.

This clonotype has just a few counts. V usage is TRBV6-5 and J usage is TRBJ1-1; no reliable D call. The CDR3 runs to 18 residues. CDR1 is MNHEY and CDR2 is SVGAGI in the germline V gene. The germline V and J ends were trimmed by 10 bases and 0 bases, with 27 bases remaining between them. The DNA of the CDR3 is TGTGCCACAATTAGAGTAGACGGAGGAAAATTTGTGAACACTGAAGCTTTCTTT. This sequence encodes CATIRVDGGKFVNTEAFF.

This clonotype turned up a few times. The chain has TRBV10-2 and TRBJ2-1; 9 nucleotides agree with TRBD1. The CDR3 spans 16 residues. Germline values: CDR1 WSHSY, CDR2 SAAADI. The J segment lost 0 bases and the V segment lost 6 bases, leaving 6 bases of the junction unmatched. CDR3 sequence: CASSRTGGPSYNEQFF. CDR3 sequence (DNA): TGCGCCAGCAGCCGAACAGGGGGCCCCTCCTACAATGAGCAGTTCTTC.

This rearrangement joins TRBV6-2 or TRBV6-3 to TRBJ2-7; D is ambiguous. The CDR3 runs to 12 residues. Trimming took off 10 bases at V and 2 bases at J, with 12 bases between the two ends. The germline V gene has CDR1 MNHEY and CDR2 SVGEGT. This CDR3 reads CATARSTYEQYF. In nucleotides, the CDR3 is TGTGCCACCGCAAGGAGTACCTACGAGCAGTACTTC.

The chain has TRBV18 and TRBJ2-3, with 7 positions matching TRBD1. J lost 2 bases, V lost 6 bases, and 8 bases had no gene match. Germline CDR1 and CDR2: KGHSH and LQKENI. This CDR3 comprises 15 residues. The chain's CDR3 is CASSRGQSSTDTQYF. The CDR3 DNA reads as TGTGCCAGCTCCCGGGGACAGAGTTCCACAGATACGCAGTATTTT.

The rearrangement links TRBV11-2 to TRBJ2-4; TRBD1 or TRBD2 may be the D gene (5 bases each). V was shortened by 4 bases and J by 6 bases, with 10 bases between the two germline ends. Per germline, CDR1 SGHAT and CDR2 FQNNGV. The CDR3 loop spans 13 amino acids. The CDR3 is CASSSGTVNIQYF. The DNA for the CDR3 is TGTGCCAGCAGCTCCGGGACGGTAAACATTCAGTACTTC.

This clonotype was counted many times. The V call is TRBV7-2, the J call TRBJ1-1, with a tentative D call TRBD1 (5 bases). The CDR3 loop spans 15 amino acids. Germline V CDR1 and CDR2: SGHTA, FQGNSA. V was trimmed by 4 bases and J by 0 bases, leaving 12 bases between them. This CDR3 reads CASSYYRRVNTEAFF. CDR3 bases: TGTGCCAGCAGCTACTACAGGCGGGTGAACACTGAAGCTTTCTTT.

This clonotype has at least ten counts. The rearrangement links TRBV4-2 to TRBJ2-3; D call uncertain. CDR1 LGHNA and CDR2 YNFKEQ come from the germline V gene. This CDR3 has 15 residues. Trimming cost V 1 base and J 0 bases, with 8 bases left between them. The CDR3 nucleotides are TGTGCCAGCAGCCAAGTGGAGACTAGCACAGATACGCAGTATTTT. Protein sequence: CASSQVETSTDTQYF.